The 6 T cell receptor beta chains below were found in one sample sequenced in a study of blood T cell repertoires in COVID-19. This table comes from immunoSEQ multiplex PCR, and its TCRdb copy is limited to in-frame clones, with some not included. The sample includes approximately 61,000 clones, roughly 84% of them seen just once. Sequencing was performed on peripheral blood. Receptors were obtained from a woman aged 65 to 85 with acute or convalescent COVID-19.

The chain joins TRBV5-1 to TRBJ2-1; weak D call: TRBD1 (6 bases). V gave up 7 bases and J gave up 8 bases, with 10 bases separating them. Germline V gene lookup returns CDR1 SGHRS and CDR2 YFSETQ. CDR3 length equals 11 residues. CDR3 sequence: CASHTGYEQFF. The CDR3 DNA is TGCGCCAGCCACACAGGGTATGAGCAGTTCTTC.

The chain links TRBV6-5 to TRBJ1-2, with TRBD1 as a possible D gene (5 bases). Per the germline V gene, CDR1 is MNHEY and CDR2 is SVGAGI. Trimming took 5 bases from V and 7 from J, leaving 14 bases between them. The CDR3 is 13 amino acids. CDR3 sequence (DNA): TGTGCCAGCAGTCCCCTCAGGGAGGGTGGCTACACCTTC. Protein product: CASSPLREGGYTF.

The rearrangement links TRBV18 to TRBJ2-1, with TRBD2 matching over 12 bases. The germline V gene has CDR1 KGHSH and CDR2 LQKENI. CDR3 length: 15 amino acids. Trimming cost V 3 bases and J 7 bases; bases outside gene matches: 4. The CDR3 here is CASSPASGGENEQFF. CDR3 in DNA: TGTGCCAGCTCACCGGCTAGCGGGGGGGAGAATGAGCAGTTCTTC.

V is TRBV5-4 and J is TRBJ1-2, with D perhaps TRBD1 (6 bases). From germline, CDR1 is SGHNT and CDR2 YYREEE (reference sequence). This CDR3 has 15 residues. Trimming removed 4 bases from V and 3 bases from J, with 16 bases in between. For the CDR3, the DNA is TGTGCCAGCAGCCCGGGGGAGGGGGGCTACTATGGCTACACCTTC. Protein product: CASSPGEGGYYGYTF.

This clone was seen a single time. This chain joins TRBV19 and TRBJ2-5; the match to TRBD2 covers 12 bases. The CDR3 totals 18 residues. The ends lost 4 bases at V and 0 bases at J; junction bases unmatched: 9. The germline V gene encodes CDR1 LNHDA and CDR2 SQIVND (reference sequence). The CDR3 bases are TGTGCCAGTAGTACTCGACTAGCGGGGGACCTCTACCAAGAGACCCAGTACTTC. This codes for CASSTRLAGDLYQETQYF.

This clone has only one observation. This chain links TRBV9 with TRBJ2-1; maybe TRBD2 (7 bases). From germline, CDR1 is SGDLS and CDR2 YYNGEE. This CDR3 spans 15 amino acids. The V and J ends lost 1 base and 9 bases respectively, with 17 bases between them. The CDR3 loop reads CASSVSGGGYLEQFF. In DNA form, the CDR3 reads TGTGCCAGCAGCGTATCGGGGGGCGGGTATCTTGAGCAGTTCTTC.